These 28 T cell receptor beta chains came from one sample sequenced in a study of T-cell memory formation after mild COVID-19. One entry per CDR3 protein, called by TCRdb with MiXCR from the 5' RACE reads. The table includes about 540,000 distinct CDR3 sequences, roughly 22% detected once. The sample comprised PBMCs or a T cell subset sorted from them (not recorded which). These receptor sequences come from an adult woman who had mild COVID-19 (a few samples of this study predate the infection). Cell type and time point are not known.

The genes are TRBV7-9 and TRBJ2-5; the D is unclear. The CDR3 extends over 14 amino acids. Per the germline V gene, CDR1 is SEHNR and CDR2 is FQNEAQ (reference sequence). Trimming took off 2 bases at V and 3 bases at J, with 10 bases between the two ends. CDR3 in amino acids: CASSLRDFKETQYF. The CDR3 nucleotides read TGTGCCAGCAGCTTACGAGACTTTAAAGAGACCCAGTACTTC.

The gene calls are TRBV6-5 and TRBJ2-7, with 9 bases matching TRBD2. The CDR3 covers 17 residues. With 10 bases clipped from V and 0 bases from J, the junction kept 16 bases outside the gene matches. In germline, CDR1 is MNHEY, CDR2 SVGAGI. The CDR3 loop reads CATRRSGRPLSSYEQYF. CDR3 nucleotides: TGTGCCACCCGCCGGAGCGGGAGGCCACTCAGCTCCTACGAGCAGTACTTC.

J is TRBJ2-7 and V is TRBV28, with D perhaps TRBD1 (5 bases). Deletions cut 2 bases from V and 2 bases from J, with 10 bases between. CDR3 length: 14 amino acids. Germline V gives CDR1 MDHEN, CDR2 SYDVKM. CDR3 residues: CASSLQGYTYEQYF. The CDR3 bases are TGTGCCAGCAGTTTACAGGGCTACACCTACGAGCAGTACTTC. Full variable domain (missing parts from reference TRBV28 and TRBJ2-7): DVKVTQSSRYLVKRTGEKVFLECVQDMDHENMFWYRQDPGLGLRLIYFSYDVKMKEKGDIPEGYSVSREKKERFSLILESASTNQTSMYLCASSLQGYTYEQYFGPGTRLTVT.

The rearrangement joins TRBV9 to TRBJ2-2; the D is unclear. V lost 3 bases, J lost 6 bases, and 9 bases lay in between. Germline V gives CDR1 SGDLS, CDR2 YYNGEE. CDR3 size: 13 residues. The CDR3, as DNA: TGTGCCAGCAGCGCGTCAGACTCCGGGGAGCTGTTTTTT. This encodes CASSASDSGELFF. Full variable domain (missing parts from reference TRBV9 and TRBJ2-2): DSGVTQTPKHLITATGQRVTLRCSPRSGDLSVYWYQQSLDQGLQFLIQYYNGEERAKGNILERFSAQQFPDLHSELNLSSLELGDSALYFCASSASDSGELFFGEGSRLTVL.

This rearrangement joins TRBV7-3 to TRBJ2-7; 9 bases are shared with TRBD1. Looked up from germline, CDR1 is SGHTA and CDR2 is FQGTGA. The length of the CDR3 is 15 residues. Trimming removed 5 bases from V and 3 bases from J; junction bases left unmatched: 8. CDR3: CASSATGGIGYEQYF. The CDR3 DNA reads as TGTGCCAGCAGCGCAACAGGGGGCATCGGCTACGAGCAGTACTTC.

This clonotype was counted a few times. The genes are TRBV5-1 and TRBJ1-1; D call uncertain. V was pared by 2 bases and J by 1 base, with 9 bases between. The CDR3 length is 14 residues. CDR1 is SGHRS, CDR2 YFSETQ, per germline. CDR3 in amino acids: CASSLEPRNTEAFF. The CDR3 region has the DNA TGCGCCAGCAGCTTAGAGCCGAGGAACACTGAAGCTTTCTTT.

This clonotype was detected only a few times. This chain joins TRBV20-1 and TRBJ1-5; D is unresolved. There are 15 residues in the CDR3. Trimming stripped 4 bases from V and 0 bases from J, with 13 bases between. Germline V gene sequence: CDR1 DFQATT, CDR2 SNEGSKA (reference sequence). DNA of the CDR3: TGCAGTGCTATTTCTCGAATATATAGCAATCAGCCCCAGCATTTT. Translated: CSAISRIYSNQPQHF.

The CDR3 is CASSQGLEPISEAFF. The CDR3 DNA sequence: TGTGCCAGCAGCCAAGGGTTAGAGCCAATAAGTGAAGCTTTCTTT. This chain connects TRBV14 to TRBJ1-1; D not certain. CDR1 is SGHDN, CDR2 FVKESK, per germline. Deletions cut 1 base from V and 7 bases from J, with 16 bases between. The length of the CDR3 is 15 residues.

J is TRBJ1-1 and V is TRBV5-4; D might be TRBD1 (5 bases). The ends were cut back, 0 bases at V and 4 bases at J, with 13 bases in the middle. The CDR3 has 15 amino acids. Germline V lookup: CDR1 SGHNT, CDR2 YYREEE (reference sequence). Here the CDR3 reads CASSLGWPGGTEAFF. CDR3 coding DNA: TGTGCCAGCAGCTTGGGTTGGCCGGGGGGCACTGAAGCTTTCTTT.

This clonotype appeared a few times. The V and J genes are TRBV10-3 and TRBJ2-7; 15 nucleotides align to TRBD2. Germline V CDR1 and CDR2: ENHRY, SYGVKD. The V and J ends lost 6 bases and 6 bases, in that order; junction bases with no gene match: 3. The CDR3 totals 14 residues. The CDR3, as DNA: TGTGCCATCAGCCTGGGACTAGCGGGAGGCGAGCAGTACTTC. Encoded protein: CAISLGLAGGEQYF.

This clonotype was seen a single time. The CDR3, as DNA: TGTGCCAGCAGGATACTAGTAGGGGGAGCCCAGTACTTC. It specifies CASRILVGGAQYF. This chain joins TRBV12-3 or TRBV12-4 and TRBJ2-5, with D perhaps matching TRBD1 (6 bases). This CDR3 has 13 amino acids. The V end was cut by 6 bases, the J end by 9 bases, with 17 bases between.

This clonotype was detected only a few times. The CDR3 spells CASSPSHGRGYNEQFF. CDR3 nucleotides: TGTGCCAGCAGCCCCTCACACGGGAGGGGATACAATGAGCAGTTCTTC. This chain connects TRBV7-9 to TRBJ2-1; 8 bases align to TRBD2. Trimming at V came to 5 bases and at J to 4 bases, leaving 10 bases not matched to a gene. This CDR3 spans 16 amino acids. Germline-derived CDR1 and CDR2 are SEHNR and FQNEAQ (reference sequence).

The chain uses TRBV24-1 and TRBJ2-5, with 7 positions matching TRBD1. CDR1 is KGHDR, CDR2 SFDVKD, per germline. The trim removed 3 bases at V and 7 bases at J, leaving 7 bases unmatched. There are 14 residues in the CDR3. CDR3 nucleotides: TGTGCCACCAGTGATCCATGGGACAGAGGGACCCAGTACTTC. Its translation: CATSDPWDRGTQYF.

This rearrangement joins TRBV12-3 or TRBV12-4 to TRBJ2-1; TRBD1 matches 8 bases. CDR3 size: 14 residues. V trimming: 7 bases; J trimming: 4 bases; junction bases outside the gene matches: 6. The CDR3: CASIQGAVYNEQFF. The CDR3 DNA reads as TGTGCCAGCATCCAGGGGGCTGTGTACAATGAGCAGTTCTTC.

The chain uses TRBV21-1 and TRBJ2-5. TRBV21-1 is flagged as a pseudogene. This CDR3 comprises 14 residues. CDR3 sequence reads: CASSKSSSQETQYF. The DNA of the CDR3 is TGTGCCAGCAGCAAATCGAGCAGCCAAGAGACCCAGTACTTC.

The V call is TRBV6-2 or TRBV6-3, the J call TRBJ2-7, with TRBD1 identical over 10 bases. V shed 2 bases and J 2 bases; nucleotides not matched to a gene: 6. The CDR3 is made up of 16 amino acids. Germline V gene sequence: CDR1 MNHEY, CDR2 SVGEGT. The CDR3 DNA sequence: TGTGCCAGCAGTTACGCAAGACAGGGGGCGGCCTACGAGCAGTACTTC. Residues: CASSYARQGAAYEQYF.

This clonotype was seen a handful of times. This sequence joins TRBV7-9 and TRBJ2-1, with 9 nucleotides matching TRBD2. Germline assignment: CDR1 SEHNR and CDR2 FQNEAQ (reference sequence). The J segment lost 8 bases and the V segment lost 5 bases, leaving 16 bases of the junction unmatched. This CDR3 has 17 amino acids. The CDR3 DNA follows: TGTGCCAGCAGCCGCGCCAAGACTAGCGGAAATTGGGATGAGCAGTTCTTC. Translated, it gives CASSRAKTSGNWDEQFF.

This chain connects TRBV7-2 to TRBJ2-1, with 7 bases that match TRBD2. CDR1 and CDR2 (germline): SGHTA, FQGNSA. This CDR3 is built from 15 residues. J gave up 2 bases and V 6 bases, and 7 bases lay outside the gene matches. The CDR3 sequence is CASSALAKTYNEQFF. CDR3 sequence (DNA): TGTGCCAGCAGTGCACTAGCGAAAACCTACAATGAGCAGTTCTTC.

CDR3 sequence reads: CASSLEQTVYGYTF. The CDR3 bases are TGTGCCAGCAGCTTGGAACAGACCGTCTATGGCTACACCTTC. The gene calls are TRBV5-6 and TRBJ1-2; D unclear. The CDR3 covers 14 residues. V lost 0 bases to trimming and J lost 4 bases, with 10 bases between them. CDR1 is SGHDT and CDR2 is YYEEEE in the germline V gene.

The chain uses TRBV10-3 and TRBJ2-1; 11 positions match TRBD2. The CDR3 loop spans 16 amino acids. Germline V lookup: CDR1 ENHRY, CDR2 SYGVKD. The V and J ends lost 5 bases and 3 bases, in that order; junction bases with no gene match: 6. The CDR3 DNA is TGTGCCATCAGTCCCTCTAGCGGGAGGAGCTACAATGAGCAGTTCTTC. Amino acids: CAISPSSGRSYNEQFF.

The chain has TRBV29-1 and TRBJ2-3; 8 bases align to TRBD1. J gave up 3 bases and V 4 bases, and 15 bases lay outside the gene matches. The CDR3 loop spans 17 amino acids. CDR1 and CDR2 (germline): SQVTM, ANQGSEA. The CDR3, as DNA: TGCAGCGTTGTAATATGGGGAGGAGACAGGGGTACAGATACGCAGTATTTT. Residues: CSVVIWGGDRGTDTQYF.

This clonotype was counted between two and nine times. The CDR3 sequence is CASSETHANTGELFF. CDR3 coding DNA: TGTGCCAGCAGTGAAACACACGCGAACACCGGGGAGCTGTTTTTT. V and J are TRBV2 and TRBJ2-2; D gene ambiguous. CDR1 is SNHLY, CDR2 FYNNEI, per germline. The CDR3 contains 15 residues. The germline V and J ends were trimmed by 2 bases and 0 bases, with 7 bases remaining between them.

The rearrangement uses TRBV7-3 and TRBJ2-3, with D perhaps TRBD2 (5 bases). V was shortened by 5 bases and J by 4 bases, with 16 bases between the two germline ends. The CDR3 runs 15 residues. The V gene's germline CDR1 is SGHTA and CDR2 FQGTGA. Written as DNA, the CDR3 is TGTGCCAGCAGCCCCGGGATCGCCCGGGCAGATACGCAGTATTTT. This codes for CASSPGIARADTQYF.

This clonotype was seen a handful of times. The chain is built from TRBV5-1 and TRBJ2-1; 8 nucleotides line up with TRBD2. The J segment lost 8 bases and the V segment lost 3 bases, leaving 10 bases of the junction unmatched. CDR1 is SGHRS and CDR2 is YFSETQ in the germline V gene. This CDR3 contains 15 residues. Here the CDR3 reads CASSSTSGRLDEQFF. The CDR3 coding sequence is TGCGCCAGCAGCTCCACCAGCGGGAGATTGGATGAGCAGTTCTTC.

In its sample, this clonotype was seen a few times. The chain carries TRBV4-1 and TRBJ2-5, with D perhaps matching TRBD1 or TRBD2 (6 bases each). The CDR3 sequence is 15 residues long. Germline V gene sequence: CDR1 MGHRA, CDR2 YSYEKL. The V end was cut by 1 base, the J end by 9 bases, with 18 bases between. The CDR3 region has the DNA TGCGCCAGCAGCCAAGCATGGACACCGAGGGGGGCCCAGTACTTC. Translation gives CASSQAWTPRGAQYF.

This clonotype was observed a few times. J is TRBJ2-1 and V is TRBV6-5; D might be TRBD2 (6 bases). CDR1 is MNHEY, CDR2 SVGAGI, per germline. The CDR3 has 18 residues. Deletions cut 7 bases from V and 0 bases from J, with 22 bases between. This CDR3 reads CASIPLRASVSSYNEQFF. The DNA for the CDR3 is TGTGCCAGCATTCCCCTTAGGGCTAGCGTGAGCTCCTACAATGAGCAGTTCTTC.

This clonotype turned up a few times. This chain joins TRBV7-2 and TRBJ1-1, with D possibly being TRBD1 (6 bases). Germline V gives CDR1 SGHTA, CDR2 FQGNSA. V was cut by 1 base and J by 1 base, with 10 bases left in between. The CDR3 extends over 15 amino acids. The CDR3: CASSLGGTQNTEAFF. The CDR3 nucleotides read TGTGCCAGCAGCTTAGGGGGGACACAGAACACTGAAGCTTTCTTT.

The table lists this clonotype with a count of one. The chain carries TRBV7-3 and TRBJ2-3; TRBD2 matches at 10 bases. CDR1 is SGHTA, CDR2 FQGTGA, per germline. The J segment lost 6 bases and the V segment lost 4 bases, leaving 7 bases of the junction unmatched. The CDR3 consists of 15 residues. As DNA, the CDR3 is TGTGCCAGCAGCTCACTAGCGGGGTCCTGGGATACGCAGTATTTT. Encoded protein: CASSSLAGSWDTQYF. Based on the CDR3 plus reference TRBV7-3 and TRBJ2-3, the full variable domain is GAGVSQTPSNKVTEKGKYVELRCDPISGHTALYWYRQSLGQGPEFLIYFQGTGAADDSGLPNDRFFAVRPEGSVSTLKIQRTERGDSAVYLCASSSLAGSWDTQYFGPGTRLTVL.